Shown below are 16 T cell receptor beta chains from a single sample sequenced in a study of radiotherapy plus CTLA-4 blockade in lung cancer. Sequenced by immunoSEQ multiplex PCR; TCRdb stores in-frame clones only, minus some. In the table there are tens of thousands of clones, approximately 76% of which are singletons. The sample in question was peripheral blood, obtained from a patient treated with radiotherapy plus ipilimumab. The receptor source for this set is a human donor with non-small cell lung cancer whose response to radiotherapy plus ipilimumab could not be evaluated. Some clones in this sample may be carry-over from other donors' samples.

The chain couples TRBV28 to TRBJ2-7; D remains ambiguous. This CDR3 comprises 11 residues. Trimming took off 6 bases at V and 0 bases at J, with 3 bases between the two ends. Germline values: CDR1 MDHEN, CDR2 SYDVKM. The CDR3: CASRSSYEQYF. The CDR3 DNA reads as TGTGCCAGCAGGAGCTCCTACGAGCAGTACTTC.

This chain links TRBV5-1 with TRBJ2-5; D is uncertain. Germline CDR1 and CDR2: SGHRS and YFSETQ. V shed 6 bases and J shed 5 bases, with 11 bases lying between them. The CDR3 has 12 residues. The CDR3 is CASKHPSETQYF. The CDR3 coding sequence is TGCGCCAGCAAACACCCGTCGGAGACCCAGTACTTC.

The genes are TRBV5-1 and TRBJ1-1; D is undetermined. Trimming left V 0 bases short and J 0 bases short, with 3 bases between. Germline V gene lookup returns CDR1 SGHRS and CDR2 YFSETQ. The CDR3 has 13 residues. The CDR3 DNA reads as TGCGCCAGCAGCTTGGTAGTGAACACTGAAGCTTTCTTT. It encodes CASSLVVNTEAFF.

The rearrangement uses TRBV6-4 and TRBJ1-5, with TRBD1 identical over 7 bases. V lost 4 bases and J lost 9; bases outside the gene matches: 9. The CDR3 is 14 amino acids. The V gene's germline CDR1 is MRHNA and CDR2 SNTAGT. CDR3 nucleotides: TGTGCCAGCAGTGCCTCGGACAGGCTTGGGCCCCAGCATTTT. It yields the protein CASSASDRLGPQHF.

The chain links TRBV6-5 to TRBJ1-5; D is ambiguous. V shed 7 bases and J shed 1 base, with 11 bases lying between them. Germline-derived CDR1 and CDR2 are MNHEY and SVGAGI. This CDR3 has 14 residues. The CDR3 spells CASNRHESNQPQHF. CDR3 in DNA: TGTGCCAGCAATCGACACGAGAGCAATCAGCCCCAGCATTTT.

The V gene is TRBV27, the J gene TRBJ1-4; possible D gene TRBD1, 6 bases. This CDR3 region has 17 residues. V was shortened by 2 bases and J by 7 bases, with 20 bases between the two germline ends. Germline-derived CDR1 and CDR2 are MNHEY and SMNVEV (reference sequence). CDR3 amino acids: CASSLSESGAVGEKLFF. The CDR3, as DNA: TGTGCCAGCAGTTTAAGCGAATCAGGGGCGGTAGGTGAAAAACTGTTTTTT.

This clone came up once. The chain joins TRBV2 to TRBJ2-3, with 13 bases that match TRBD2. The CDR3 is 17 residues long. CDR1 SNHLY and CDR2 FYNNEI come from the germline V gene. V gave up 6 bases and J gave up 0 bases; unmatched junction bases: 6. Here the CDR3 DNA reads TGTGCCAGCAGCGTAGGGGGACTAGCGGGAAGCACAGATACGCAGTATTTT. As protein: CASSVGGLAGSTDTQYF.

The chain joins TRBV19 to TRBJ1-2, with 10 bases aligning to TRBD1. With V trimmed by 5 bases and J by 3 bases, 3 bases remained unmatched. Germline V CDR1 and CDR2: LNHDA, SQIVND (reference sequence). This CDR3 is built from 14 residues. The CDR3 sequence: CASSSGTGDYGYTF. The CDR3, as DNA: TGTGCCAGTAGTTCCGGGACAGGGGACTATGGCTACACCTTC.

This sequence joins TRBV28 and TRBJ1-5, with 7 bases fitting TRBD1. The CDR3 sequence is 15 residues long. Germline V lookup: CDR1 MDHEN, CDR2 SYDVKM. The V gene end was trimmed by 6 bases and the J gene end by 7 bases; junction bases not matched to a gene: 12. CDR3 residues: CASSESKGGRQPQHF. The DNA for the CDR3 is TGTGCCAGCAGCGAATCGAAAGGGGGCAGGCAGCCCCAGCATTTT.

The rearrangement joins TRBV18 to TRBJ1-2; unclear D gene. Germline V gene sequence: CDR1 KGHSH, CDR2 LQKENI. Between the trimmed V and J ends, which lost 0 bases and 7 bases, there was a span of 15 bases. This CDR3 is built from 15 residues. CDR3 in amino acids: CASSPPISEVGGYTF. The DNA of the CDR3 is TGTGCCAGCTCACCACCGATCAGTGAGGTGGGTGGCTACACCTTC.

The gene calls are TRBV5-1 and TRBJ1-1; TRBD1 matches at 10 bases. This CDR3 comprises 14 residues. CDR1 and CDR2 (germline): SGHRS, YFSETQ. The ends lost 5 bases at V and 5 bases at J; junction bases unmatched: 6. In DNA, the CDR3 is TGCGCCAGCAGGGAGACAGGGGGCCAAACTGAAGCTTTCTTT. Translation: CASRETGGQTEAFF.

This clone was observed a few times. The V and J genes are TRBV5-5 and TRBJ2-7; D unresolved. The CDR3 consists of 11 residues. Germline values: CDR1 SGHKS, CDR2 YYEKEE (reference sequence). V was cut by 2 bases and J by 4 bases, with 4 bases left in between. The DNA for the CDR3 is TGTGCCAGCAGCTTTACATACGAGCAGTACTTC. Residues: CASSFTYEQYF. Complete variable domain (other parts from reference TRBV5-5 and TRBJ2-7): DAGVTQSPTHLIKTRGQQVTLRCSPISGHKSVSWYQQVLGQGPQFIFQYYEKEERGRGNFPDRFSARQFPNYSSELNVNALLLGDSALYLCASSFTYEQYFGPGTRLTVT.

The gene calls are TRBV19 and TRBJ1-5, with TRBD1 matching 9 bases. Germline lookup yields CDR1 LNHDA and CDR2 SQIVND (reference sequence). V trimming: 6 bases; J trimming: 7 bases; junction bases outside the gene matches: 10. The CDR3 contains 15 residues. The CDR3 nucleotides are TGTGCCAGTAGAGGAGCCGGGACAGGGTTCCAGCCCCAGCATTTT. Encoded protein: CASRGAGTGFQPQHF. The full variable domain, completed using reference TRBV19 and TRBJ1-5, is DGGITQSPKYLFRKEGQNVTLSCEQNLNHDAMYWYRQDPGQGLRLIYYSQIVNDFQKGDIAEGYSVSREKKESFPLTVTSAQKNPTAFYLCASRGAGTGFQPQHFGDGTRLSIL.

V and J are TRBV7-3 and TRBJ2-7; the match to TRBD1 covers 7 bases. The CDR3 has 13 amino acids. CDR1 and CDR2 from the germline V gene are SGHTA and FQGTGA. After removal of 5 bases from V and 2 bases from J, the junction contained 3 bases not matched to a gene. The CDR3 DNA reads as TGTGCCAGCAGCGCTCAGGGGGCCTACGAGCAGTACTTC. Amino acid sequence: CASSAQGAYEQYF.

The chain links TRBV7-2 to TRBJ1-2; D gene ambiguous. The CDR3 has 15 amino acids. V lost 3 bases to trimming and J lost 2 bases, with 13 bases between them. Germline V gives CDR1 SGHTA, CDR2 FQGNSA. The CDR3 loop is CASSLDYSGNYGYTF. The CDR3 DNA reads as TGTGCCAGCAGCTTGGACTACTCCGGAAACTATGGCTACACCTTC.

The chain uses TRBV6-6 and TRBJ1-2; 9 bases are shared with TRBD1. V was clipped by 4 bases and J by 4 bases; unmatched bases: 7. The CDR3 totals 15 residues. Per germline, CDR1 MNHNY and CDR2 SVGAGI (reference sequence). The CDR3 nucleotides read TGTGCCAGCAGTTCCCCCCGGGACAGGGTCTATGGCTACACCTTC. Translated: CASSSPRDRVYGYTF.